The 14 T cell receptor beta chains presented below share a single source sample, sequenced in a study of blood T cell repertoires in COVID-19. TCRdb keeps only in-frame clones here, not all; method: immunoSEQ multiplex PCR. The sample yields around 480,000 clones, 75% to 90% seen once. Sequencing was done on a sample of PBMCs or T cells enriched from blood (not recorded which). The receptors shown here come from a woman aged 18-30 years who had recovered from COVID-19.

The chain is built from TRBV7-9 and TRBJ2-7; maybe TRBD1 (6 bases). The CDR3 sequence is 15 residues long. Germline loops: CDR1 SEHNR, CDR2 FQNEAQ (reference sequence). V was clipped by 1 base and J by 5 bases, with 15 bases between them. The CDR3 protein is CASSLVQGTWDEQYF. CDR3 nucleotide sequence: TGTGCCAGCAGCTTAGTACAGGGAACATGGGACGAGCAGTACTTC. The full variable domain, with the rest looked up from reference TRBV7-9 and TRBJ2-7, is DTGVSQNPRHKITKRGQNVTFRCDPISEHNRLYWYRQTLGQGPEFLTYFQNEAQLEKSRLLSDRFSAERPKGSFSTLEIQRTEQGDSAMYLCASSLVQGTWDEQYFGPGTRLTVT.

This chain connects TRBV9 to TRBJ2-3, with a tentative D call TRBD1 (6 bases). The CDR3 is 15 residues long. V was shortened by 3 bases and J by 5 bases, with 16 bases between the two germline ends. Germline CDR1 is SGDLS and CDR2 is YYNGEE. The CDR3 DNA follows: TGTGCCAGCAGCGAGACTCTAACAGGGTTAGATACGCAGTATTTT. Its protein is CASSETLTGLDTQYF.

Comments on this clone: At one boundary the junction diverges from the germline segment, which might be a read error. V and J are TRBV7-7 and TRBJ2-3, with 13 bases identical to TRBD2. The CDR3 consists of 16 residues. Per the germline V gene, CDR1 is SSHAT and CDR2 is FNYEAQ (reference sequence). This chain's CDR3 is CASSPGLAGVIDTQYF. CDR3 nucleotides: TGTGCTAGCAGCCCTGGACTAGCGGGGGTAATAGATACGCAGTATTTT.

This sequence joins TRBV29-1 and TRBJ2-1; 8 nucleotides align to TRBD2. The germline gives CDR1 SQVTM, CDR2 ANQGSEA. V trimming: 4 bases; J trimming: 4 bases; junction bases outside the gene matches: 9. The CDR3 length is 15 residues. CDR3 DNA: TGCAGCGTTGGACCCCCTGCGGGGGGTTACAATGAGCAGTTCTTC. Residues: CSVGPPAGGYNEQFF.

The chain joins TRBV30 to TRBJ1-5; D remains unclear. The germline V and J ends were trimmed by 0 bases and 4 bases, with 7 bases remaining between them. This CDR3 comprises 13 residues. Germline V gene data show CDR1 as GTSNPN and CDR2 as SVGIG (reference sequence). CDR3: CAWSVSGNQPQHF. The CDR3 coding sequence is TGTGCCTGGAGTGTAAGCGGAAATCAGCCCCAGCATTTT.

For the CDR3, the DNA is TGTGCCTGGGGATTGAAACAGGGACATGAAGCTTTCTTT. Translated: CAWGLKQGHEAFF. The chain recombines TRBV30 with TRBJ1-1, with TRBD1 as a possible D gene (6 bases). CDR3 length: 13 residues. Trimming took 5 bases from V and 7 from J, leaving 17 bases between them. Germline CDR1 GTSNPN, CDR2 SVGIG (reference sequence).

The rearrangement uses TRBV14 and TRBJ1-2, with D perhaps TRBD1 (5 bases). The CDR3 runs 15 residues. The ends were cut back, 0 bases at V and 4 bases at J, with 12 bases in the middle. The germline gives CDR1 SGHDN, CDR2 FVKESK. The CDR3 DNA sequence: TGTGCCAGCAGCCAAGACGACAGTACGTTCTATGGCTACACCTTC. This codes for CASSQDDSTFYGYTF.

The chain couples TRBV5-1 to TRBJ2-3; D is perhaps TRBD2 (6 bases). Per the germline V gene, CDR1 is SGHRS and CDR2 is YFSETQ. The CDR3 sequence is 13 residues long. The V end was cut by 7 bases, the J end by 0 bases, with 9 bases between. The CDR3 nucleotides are TGCGCCAGCCGGACTACTAGCACAGATACGCAGTATTTT. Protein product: CASRTTSTDTQYF.

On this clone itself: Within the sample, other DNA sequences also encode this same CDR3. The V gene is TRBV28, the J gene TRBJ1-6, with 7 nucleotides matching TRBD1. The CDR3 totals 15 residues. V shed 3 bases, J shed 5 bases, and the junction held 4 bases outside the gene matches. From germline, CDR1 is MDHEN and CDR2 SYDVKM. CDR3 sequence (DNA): TGTGCCAGCAGTTTCCCTACAGGGGATAATTCACCCCTCCACTTT. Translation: CASSFPTGDNSPLHF. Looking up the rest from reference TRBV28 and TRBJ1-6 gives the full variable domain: DVKVTQSSRYLVKRTGEKVFLECVQDMDHENMFWYRQDPGLGLRLIYFSYDVKMKEKGDIPEGYSVSREKKERFSLILESASTNQTSMYLCASSFPTGDNSPLHFGNGTRLTVT.

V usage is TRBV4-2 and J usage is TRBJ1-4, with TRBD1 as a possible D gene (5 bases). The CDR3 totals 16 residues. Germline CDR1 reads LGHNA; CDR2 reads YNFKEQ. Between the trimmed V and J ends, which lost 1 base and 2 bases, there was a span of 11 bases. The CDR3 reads CASSQVQGETNEKLFF. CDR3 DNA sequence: TGTGCCAGCAGCCAAGTGCAGGGCGAGACTAATGAAAAACTGTTTTTT.

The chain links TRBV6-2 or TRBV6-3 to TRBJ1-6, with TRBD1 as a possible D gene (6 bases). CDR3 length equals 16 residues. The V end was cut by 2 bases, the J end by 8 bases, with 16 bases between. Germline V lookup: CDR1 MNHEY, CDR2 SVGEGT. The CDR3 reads CASSYGYRARDSPLHF. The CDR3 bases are TGTGCCAGCAGTTACGGGTACAGGGCGAGGGATTCACCCCTCCACTTT.

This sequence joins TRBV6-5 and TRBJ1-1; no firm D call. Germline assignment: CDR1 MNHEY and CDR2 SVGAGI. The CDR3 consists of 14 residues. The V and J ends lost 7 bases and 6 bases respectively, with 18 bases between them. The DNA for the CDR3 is TGTGCCAGCAAAACCGCCGGGGATGGAGCTGAAGCTTTCTTT. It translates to CASKTAGDGAEAFF.

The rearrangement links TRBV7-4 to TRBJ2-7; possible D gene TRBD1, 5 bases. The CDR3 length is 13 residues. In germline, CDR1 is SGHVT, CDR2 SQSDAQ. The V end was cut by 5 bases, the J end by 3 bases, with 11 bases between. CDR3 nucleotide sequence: TGTGCCAGCAGCCCGACGACAGACTACGAGCAGTACTTC. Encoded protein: CASSPTTDYEQYF. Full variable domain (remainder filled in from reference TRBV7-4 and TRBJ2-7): GAGVSQSPRYKVAKRGRDVALRCDSISGHVTLYWYRQTLGQGSEVLTYSQSDAQRDKSGRPSGRFSAERPERSVSTLKIQRTEQGDSAVYLCASSPTTDYEQYFGPGTRLTVT.

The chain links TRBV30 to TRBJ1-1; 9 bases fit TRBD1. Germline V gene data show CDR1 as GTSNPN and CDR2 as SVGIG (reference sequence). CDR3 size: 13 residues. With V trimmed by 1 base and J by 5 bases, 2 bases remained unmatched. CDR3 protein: CAWSGDRETEAFF. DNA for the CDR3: TGTGCCTGGAGTGGGGACAGGGAGACTGAAGCTTTCTTT.